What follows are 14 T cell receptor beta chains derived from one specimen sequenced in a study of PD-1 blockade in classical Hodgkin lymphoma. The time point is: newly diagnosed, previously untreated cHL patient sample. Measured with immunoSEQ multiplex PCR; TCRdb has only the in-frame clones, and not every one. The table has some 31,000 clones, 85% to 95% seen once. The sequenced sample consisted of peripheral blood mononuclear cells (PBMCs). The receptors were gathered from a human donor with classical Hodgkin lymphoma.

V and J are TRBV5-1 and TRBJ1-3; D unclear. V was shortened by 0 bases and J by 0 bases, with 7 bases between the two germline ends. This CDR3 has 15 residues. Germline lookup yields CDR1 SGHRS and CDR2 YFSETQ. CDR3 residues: CASSLGTDSGNTIYF. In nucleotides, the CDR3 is TGCGCCAGCAGCTTGGGGACGGACTCTGGAAACACCATATATTTT.

This CDR3 is CSVGGGGAWGDTQYF. DNA of the CDR3: TGCAGCGTTGGAGGCGGGGGGGCCTGGGGAGATACGCAGTATTTT. The rearrangement joins TRBV29-1 to TRBJ2-3, with 9 bases lining up with TRBD2. Per germline, CDR1 SQVTM and CDR2 ANQGSEA. V was clipped by 4 bases and J by 5 bases; unmatched bases: 10. The CDR3 sequence is 15 residues long.

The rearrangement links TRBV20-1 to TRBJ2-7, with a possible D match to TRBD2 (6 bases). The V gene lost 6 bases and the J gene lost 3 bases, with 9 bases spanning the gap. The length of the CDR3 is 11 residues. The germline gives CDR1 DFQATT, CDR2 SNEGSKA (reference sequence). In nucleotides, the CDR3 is TGCAGTGCGTCGGAGGGCTACGAGCAGTACTTC. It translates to CSASEGYEQYF.

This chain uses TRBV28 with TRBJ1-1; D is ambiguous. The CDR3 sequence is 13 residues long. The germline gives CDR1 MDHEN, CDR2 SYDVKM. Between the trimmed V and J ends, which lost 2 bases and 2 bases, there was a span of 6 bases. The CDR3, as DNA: TGTGCCAGCAGTTTACGGCACAACACTGAAGCTTTCTTT. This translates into CASSLRHNTEAFF.

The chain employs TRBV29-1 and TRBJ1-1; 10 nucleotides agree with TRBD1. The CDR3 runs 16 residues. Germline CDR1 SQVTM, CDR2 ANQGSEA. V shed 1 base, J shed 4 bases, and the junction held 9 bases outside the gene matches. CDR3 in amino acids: CSVEGDRGRLVTEAFF. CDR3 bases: TGCAGCGTTGAAGGTGACAGGGGGCGCTTGGTCACTGAAGCTTTCTTT.

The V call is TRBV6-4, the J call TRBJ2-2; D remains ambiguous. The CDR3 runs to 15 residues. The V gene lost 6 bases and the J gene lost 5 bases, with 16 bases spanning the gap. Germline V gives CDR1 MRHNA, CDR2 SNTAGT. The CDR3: CASRSGDLVTGELFF. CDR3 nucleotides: TGTGCCAGCAGGAGTGGGGATTTGGTGACCGGGGAGCTGTTTTTT.

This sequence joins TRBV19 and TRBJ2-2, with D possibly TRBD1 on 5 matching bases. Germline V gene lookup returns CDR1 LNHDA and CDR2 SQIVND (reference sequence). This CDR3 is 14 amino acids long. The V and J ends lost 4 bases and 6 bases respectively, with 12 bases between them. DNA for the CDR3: TGTGCCAGTAGTAGGCAGGGAAAGGCCGGGGAGCTGTTTTTT. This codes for CASSRQGKAGELFF.

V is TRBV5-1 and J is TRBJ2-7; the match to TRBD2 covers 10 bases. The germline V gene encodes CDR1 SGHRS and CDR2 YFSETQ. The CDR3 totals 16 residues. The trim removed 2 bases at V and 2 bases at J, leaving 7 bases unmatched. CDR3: CASSFATSGTTYEQYF. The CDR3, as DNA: TGCGCCAGCAGCTTCGCCACTAGCGGGACTACCTACGAGCAGTACTTC.

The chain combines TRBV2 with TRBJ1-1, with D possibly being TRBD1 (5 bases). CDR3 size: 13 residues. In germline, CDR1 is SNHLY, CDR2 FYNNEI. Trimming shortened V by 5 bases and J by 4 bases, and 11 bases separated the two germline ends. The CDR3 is CASSRGVSTEAFF. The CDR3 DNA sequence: TGTGCCAGCAGTCGAGGGGTCTCCACTGAAGCTTTCTTT. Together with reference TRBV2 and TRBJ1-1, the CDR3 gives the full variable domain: EPEVTQTPSHQVTQMGQEVILRCVPISNHLYFYWYRQILGQKVEFLVSFYNNEISEKSEIFDDQFSVERPDGSNFTLKIRSTKLEDSAMYFCASSRGVSTEAFFGQGTRLTVV.

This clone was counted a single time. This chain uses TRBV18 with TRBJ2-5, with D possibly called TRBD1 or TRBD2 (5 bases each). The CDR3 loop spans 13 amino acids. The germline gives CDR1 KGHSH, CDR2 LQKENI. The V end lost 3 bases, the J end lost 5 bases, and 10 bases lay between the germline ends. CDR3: CASSPGTGETQYF. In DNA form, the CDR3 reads TGTGCCAGCTCACCGGGGACCGGGGAGACCCAGTACTTC.

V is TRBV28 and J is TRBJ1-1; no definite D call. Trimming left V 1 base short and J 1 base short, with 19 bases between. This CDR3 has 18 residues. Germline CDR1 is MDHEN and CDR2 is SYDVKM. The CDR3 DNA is TGTGCCAGCAGTTTATACCGGGTTGATTGGGGATGGAACACTGAAGCTTTCTTT. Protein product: CASSLYRVDWGWNTEAFF.

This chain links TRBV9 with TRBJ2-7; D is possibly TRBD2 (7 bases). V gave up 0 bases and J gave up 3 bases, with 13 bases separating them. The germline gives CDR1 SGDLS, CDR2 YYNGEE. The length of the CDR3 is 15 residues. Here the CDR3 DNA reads TGTGCCAGCAGCGTAGAAGGGGGGGAGTACTACGAGCAGTACTTC. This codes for CASSVEGGEYYEQYF.

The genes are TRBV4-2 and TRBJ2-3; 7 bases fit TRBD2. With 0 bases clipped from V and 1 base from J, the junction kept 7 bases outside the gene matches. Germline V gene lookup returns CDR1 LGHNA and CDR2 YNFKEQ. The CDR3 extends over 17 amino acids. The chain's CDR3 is CASSQEGGEQRTDTQYF. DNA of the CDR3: TGTGCCAGCAGCCAAGAGGGAGGGGAACAACGCACAGATACGCAGTATTTT.

This CDR3 reads CASSIRTGGKNEQFF. The CDR3 nucleotides are TGTGCCAGTAGTATTAGGACTGGGGGTAAGAATGAGCAGTTCTTC. The chain carries TRBV19 and TRBJ2-1, with D possibly being TRBD1 or TRBD2 (5 bases each). Looked up from germline, CDR1 is LNHDA and CDR2 is SQIVND (reference sequence). The CDR3 spans 15 residues. Deletions cut 3 bases from V and 7 bases from J, with 16 bases between.